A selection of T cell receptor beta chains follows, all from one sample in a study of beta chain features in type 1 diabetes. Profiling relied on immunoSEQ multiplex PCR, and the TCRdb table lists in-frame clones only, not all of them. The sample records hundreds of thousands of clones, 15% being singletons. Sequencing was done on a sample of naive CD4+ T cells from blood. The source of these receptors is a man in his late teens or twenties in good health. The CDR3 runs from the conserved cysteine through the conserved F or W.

CDR3: CASSPSRQSSYGYTF
length: 15
V: TRBV11-2

CDR3: CASSWVPGASPLHF
length: 14
V: TRBV5-5

CDR3: CASWTGGSADTQYF
length: 14
V: TRBV5-1

CDR3: CASSLGQENPNSPLHF
length: 16
V: TRBV5-1

CDR3: CASMGRGYEQYF
length: 12
V: TRBV19

CDR3: CASSVEMFGRAFF
length: 13
V: TRBV9

CDR3: CASSLDRAITPQHF
length: 14
V: TRBV18

CDR3: CASSVAIGRGQETQYF
length: 16
V: TRBV9

CDR3: CSALALETQYF
length: 11
V: TRBV20-1

CDR3: CSVLPARNEKLFF
length: 13
V: TRBV29-1

CDR3: CASSYPPAGKDTQYF
length: 15
V: TRBV9

CDR3: CASSYSTSGSSYEQYF
length: 16
V: TRBV6-5

CDR3: CASSHPILRDRGREQYF
length: 17
V: TRBV4-1

CDR3: CASSPWGGAITDTQYF
length: 16
V: TRBV14

CDR3: CASSQDTGQLAYEQYF
length: 16
V: TRBV4-2

CDR3: CASSLEQGRNYGYTF
length: 15
V: TRBV5-1

CDR3: CASSRQGNYGYTF
length: 13
V: TRBV27

CDR3: CAISPGTGFSYEQYF
length: 15
V: TRBV10-3

CDR3: CASSQAGAGNQPQHF
length: 15
V: TRBV4-2

CDR3: CASGRDRGTDTQYF
length: 14
V: TRBV7-9

CDR3: CASSQDGLSYEQYF
length: 14
V: TRBV4-2

CDR3: CASSQAGRGNSGANVLTF
length: 18
V: TRBV14

CDR3: CASSFRGTGYGYTF
length: 14
V: TRBV7-9

CDR3: CASSQVPYGGQRAYGYTF
length: 18
V: TRBV4-3

CDR3: CASSLEGKRRKTQYF
length: 15
V: TRBV5-1

CDR3: CASGSLFTGTGYLNEQFF
length: 18
V: TRBV12-5

CDR3: CASSPRQGRRYGYTF
length: 15
V: TRBV7-2

CDR3: CASTLGAQGLIYGYTF
length: 16
V: TRBV28

CDR3: CASSQEATGTGGNTIYF
length: 17
V: TRBV4-3

CDR3: CASSPRDRENSPLHF
length: 15
V: TRBV9

CDR3: CASSQDPGGLAESSGANVLTF
length: 21
V: TRBV4-1

CDR3: CASSQGRGETQYF
length: 13
V: TRBV4-3

CDR3: CASISVNTGELFF
length: 13
V: TRBV19

CDR3: CAISEPIGLSGRGRTDTQYF
length: 20
V: TRBV10-3

CDR3: CSVVGAYEQYF
length: 11
V: TRBV29-1